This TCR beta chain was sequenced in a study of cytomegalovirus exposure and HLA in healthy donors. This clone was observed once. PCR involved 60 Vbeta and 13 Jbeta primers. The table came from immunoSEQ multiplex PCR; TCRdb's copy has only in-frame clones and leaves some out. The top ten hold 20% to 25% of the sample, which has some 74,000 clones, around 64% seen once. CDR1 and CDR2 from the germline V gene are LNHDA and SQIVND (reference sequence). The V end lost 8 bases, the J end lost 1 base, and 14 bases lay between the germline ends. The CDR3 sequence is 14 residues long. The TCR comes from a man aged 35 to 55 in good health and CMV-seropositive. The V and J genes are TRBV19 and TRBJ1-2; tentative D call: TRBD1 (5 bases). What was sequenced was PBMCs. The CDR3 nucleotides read TGTGCCAGTCAGGCAGGGATAAATAACTATGGCTACACCTTC. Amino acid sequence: CASQAGINNYGYTF.